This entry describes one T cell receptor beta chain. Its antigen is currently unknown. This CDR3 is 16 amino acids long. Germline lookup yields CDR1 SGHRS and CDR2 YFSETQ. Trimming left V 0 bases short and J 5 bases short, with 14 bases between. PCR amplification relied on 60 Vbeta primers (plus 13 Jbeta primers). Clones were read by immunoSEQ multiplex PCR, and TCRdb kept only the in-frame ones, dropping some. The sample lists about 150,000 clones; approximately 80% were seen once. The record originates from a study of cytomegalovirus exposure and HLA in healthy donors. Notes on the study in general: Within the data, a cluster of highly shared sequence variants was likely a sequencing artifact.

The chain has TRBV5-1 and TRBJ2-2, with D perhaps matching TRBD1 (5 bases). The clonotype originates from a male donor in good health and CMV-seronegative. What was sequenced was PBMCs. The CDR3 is CASSLEGAQLTGELFF. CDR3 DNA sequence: TGCGCCAGCAGCTTGGAAGGGGCACAGCTGACCGGGGAGCTGTTTTTT. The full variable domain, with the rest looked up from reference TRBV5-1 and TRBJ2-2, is KAGVTQTPRYLIKTRGQQVTLSCSPISGHRSVSWYQQTPGQGLQFLFEYFSETQRNKGNFPGRFSGRQFSNSRSEMNVSTLELGDSALYLCASSLEGAQLTGELFFGEGSRLTVL.